This entry lists 23 T cell receptor beta chains sequenced from one sample in a study of blood T cells in healthy people across ages. For the second PCR, which ran for roughly 6 to 11 cycles, a sample-barcoded 5' primer and a J-beta primer mix were used. Using its own MiXCR run on the 5' RACE reads, TCRdb lists one record per CDR3 protein. The sample has approximately 810,000 distinct CDR3 sequences, approximately 35% seen once. The sequenced sample was blood. All receptors come from a man in his late teens or twenties in good health.

This clonotype was counted between two and nine times. The chain has TRBV27 and TRBJ2-1; D gene ambiguous. The ends were cut back, 3 bases at V and 4 bases at J, with 10 bases in the middle. CDR3 length equals 14 residues. Germline V gene sequence: CDR1 MNHEY, CDR2 SMNVEV (reference sequence). The DNA of the CDR3 is TGTGCCAGCAGTTTGGCCTCAGAGTACAATGAGCAGTTCTTC. It encodes CASSLASEYNEQFF.

The rearrangement links TRBV12-3 or TRBV12-4 to TRBJ1-5; TRBD1 might be the D (5 bases). Between the trimmed V and J ends, which lost 5 bases and 7 bases, there was a span of 18 bases. The CDR3 extends over 15 amino acids. The CDR3 loop reads CASSPNLGGRQPQHF. For the CDR3, the DNA is TGTGCCAGCAGTCCGAACCTCGGGGGGAGGCAGCCCCAGCATTTT.

The genes are TRBV20-1 and TRBJ1-2; TRBD1 matches at 7 bases. V lost 3 bases and J lost 3; bases outside the gene matches: 10. This CDR3 spans 15 amino acids. CDR1 is DFQATT, CDR2 SNEGSKA, per germline (reference sequence). Here the CDR3 reads CSASLIGQGDYGYTF. CDR3 in DNA: TGCAGTGCTAGTTTGATAGGGCAGGGGGACTATGGCTACACCTTC.

Note on this clonotype: With a much larger clone just one base away, this may be a read error. V is TRBV7-2 and J is TRBJ2-1; the D gene is possibly TRBD2 (6 bases). This CDR3 comprises 13 residues. The V end was cut by 2 bases, the J end by 9 bases, with 11 bases between. Germline values: CDR1 SGHTA, CDR2 FQGNSA. CDR3 coding DNA: TGTGCCAGCAGCTTATCGGGAGCCAGTGAGCAGTTCTTC. Protein product: CASSLSGASEQFF.

This clonotype was seen ten or more times. V usage is TRBV6-2 or TRBV6-3 and J usage is TRBJ2-1; 12 bases map to TRBD2. J gave up 11 bases and V 7 bases, and 12 bases lay outside the gene matches. Germline V gives CDR1 MNHEY, CDR2 SVGEGT. This CDR3 contains 15 residues. CDR3 nucleotide sequence: TGTGCCAGCACCGCGGGACTAGCGGGCCTTCGGCAGCAGTTCTTC. Protein sequence: CASTAGLAGLRQQFF.

This clonotype was detected a few times. No DNA is shown, since the ends of the CDR3 on it are uncertain; the CDR3 is the one TCRdb lists. The V call is TRBV21-1, the J call TRBJ1-1. TRBV21-1 is deemed a pseudogene. From its first to its last residue, the CDR3 has 13 amino acids. CDR3 amino acids: CASSKEWGCGAFF.

The chain carries TRBV5-1 and TRBJ2-1, with 11 bases identical to TRBD2. J lost 2 bases, V lost 4 bases, and 5 bases had no gene match. The CDR3 sequence is 16 residues long. Germline CDR1 is SGHRS and CDR2 is YFSETQ. This chain's CDR3 is CASSASGLAAYNEQFF. CDR3 nucleotides: TGCGCCAGCAGCGCGTCGGGACTAGCGGCCTACAATGAGCAGTTCTTC.

This clonotype was seen repeatedly, ten times or more. The chain has TRBV20-1 and TRBJ2-1, with D perhaps matching TRBD2 (7 bases). In germline, CDR1 is DFQATT, CDR2 SNEGSKA (reference sequence). With 6 bases removed from V and 2 bases from J, the gap between germline ends came to 14 bases. The CDR3 extends over 14 amino acids. CDR3 in DNA: TGCAGTGCGTCACGGGGGGCCCCCTACAATGAGCAGTTCTTC. As protein: CSASRGAPYNEQFF.

This clonotype appeared a few times. This chain joins TRBV7-9 and TRBJ2-7, with a possible D match to TRBD1 (6 bases). The CDR3 runs to 15 residues. The V gene's germline CDR1 is SEHNR and CDR2 FQNEAQ (reference sequence). Trimming removed 4 bases from V and 0 bases from J, with 13 bases in between. The CDR3 DNA follows: TGTGCCAGCAGCTCCCCGGGACACAGCTCCTACGAGCAGTACTTC. Protein: CASSSPGHSSYEQYF.

This clonotype was detected a few times. The chain has TRBV4-1 and TRBJ1-2; D perhaps matches TRBD1 (5 bases). CDR1 and CDR2 from the germline V gene are MGHRA and YSYEKL. CDR3 size: 15 residues. The germline V and J ends were trimmed by 0 bases and 6 bases, with 14 bases remaining between them. DNA of the CDR3: TGCGCCAGCAGCCAAGATTTAACGAGGGGACATGGCTACACCTTC. Protein: CASSQDLTRGHGYTF.

This clonotype showed up just a few times. The junction and the germline gene differ at one end; a read error may be behind it. J is TRBJ1-1 and V is TRBV7-3; the match to TRBD1 covers 10 bases. This CDR3 is 14 amino acids long. The germline CDR1 and CDR2 sequences are SGHTA and FQGTGA. CDR3 in amino acids: CASSPGQGNPEAFF. Written as DNA, the CDR3 is TGTGCCAGCAGCCCGGGACAGGGGAACCCTGAAGCTTTCTTT.

The chain recombines TRBV12-3 or TRBV12-4 with TRBJ2-7, with D tentatively TRBD1 (6 bases). The J call may be incorrect, as the DNA end agrees better with TRBJ2-5. This CDR3 is 12 amino acids long. This chain's CDR3 is CASRKRGETQYF. DNA for the CDR3: TGTGCCAGCAGGAAGAGGGGGGAGACCCAGTACTTC.

CDR3 nucleotide sequence: TGTGCCAGCAGTGGGATTCAGTGGGAGACCCAGTACTTC. Its translation is CASSGIQWETQYF. The chain links TRBV2 to TRBJ2-5, with D uncertain. Germline V gene sequence: CDR1 SNHLY, CDR2 FYNNEI. Trimming cost V 4 bases and J 5 bases, with 11 bases left between them. The CDR3 covers 13 residues.

The gene calls are TRBV28 and TRBJ2-2; 10 positions agree with TRBD1. Germline V gene lookup returns CDR1 MDHEN and CDR2 SYDVKM. The CDR3 spans 13 residues. Trimming at V came to 10 bases and at J to 6 bases, leaving 5 bases not matched to a gene. CDR3 in amino acids: CAIGTGAPGELFF. DNA for the CDR3: TGTGCCATCGGGACAGGGGCCCCCGGGGAGCTGTTTTTT. The whole variable domain, filled in from reference TRBV28 and TRBJ2-2, reads DVKVTQSSRYLVKRTGEKVFLECVQDMDHENMFWYRQDPGLGLRLIYFSYDVKMKEKGDIPEGYSVSREKKERFSLILESASTNQTSMYLCAIGTGAPGELFFGEGSRLTVL.

Of note for this clonotype: This may arise from a read error, as a much more abundant clone is one base away. The chain is built from TRBV20-1 and TRBJ2-3; no definite D call. The CDR3 has 12 residues. Between the trimmed V and J ends, which lost 4 bases and 1 base, there was a span of 6 bases. Per germline, CDR1 DFQATT and CDR2 SNEGSKA (reference sequence). The CDR3 bases are TGCAGTGCTACGGAGCGCACAGATACGCAGTATTTT. Amino acid sequence: CSATERTDTQYF.

The chain uses TRBV28 and TRBJ2-3; weak D call: TRBD1 (6 bases). This CDR3 comprises 16 residues. In germline, CDR1 is MDHEN, CDR2 SYDVKM. Trimming stripped 6 bases from V and 2 bases from J, with 18 bases between. CDR3 nucleotides: TGTGCCAGCAGCAATGAGGGACACTTAGACACAGATACGCAGTATTTT. It encodes CASSNEGHLDTDTQYF.

This clonotype was observed once. The chain is built from TRBV12-3 or TRBV12-4 and TRBJ2-5, with 8 bases matching TRBD1. The CDR3 extends over 15 amino acids. The J segment lost 4 bases and the V segment lost 8 bases, leaving 12 bases of the junction unmatched. CDR3 bases: TGTGCCAGCGGAGAAACAGGGGGTAGTGGAGAGACCCAGTACTTC. Its protein product is CASGETGGSGETQYF.

This clonotype has ten or more counts. The V call is TRBV12-3 or TRBV12-4, the J call TRBJ2-3; D is uncertain. The CDR3 is made up of 12 amino acids. The germline V and J ends were trimmed by 4 bases and 6 bases, with 8 bases remaining between them. CDR3 in DNA: TGTGCCAGCAGTTCCACGAGGGATACGCAGTATTTT. This translates into CASSSTRDTQYF.

Many counts were recorded for this clonotype. Its ends do not fully match the called genes, so a read error is possible. The genes are TRBV12-3 or TRBV12-4 and TRBJ2-5; possible D gene TRBD2, 5 bases. The CDR3 runs 12 residues. The CDR3 region is CASSLGADEQYF. The DNA for the CDR3 is TGTGCCAGCAGCTTAGGAGCGGATGAGCAGTACTTC.

This clonotype was seen a handful of times. The chain employs TRBV20-1 and TRBJ2-1; tentative D call: TRBD1 (6 bases). The CDR3 runs to 14 residues. Trimming took 6 bases from V and 0 from J, leaving 12 bases between them. The germline V gene has CDR1 DFQATT and CDR2 SNEGSKA (reference sequence). The CDR3, as DNA: TGCAGTGCCACTCAGGGGAGCTCCTACAATGAGCAGTTCTTC. Translated, it gives CSATQGSSYNEQFF.

The chain combines TRBV5-1 with TRBJ2-1; 8 nucleotides align to TRBD2. The CDR3 sequence is 15 residues long. Germline V CDR1 and CDR2: SGHRS, YFSETQ. Trimming at V came to 2 bases and at J to 4 bases, leaving 5 bases not matched to a gene. CDR3 in DNA: TGCGCCAGCAGCTTACTAAGCGGGGGTTACAATGAGCAGTTCTTC. It specifies CASSLLSGGYNEQFF.

CDR3 in amino acids: CSARASEAFF. The CDR3 bases are TGCAGTGCTAGAGCCTCTGAAGCTTTCTTT. The chain uses TRBV20-1 and TRBJ1-1; D is uncertain. The CDR3 length is 10 residues. Trimming took 1 base from V and 6 from J, leaving 3 bases between them. Germline values: CDR1 DFQATT, CDR2 SNEGSKA (reference sequence).

This clonotype was detected only once. The chain has TRBV20-1 and TRBJ1-2; 8 positions agree with TRBD1. V shed 1 base and J 4 bases; nucleotides not matched to a gene: 5. Germline CDR1 and CDR2: DFQATT and SNEGSKA (reference sequence). This CDR3 comprises 14 residues. The CDR3 reads CSARVRTGPYGYTF. CDR3 bases: TGCAGTGCTAGAGTCCGGACAGGGCCCTATGGCTACACCTTC.